This TCR beta chain was recovered during a study of T cell responses to AZD1222 COVID-19 vaccine. Assay used: immunoSEQ multiplex PCR; TCRdb lists only in-frame clones, some missing. The sample lists over 150,000 clones; almost 90% were seen once. The sequence came from an adult who received the AZD1222 COVID-19 vaccine. Sequences were derived from peripheral blood, sampled 28 days after the second AZD1222 dose.

CDR3 DNA: TGTGCCAGCAGCTCAGGAGGACAGGGTGGCTACGAGCAGTACTTC. Translating gives CASSSGGQGGYEQYF. The rearrangement links TRBV7-6 to TRBJ2-7; the match to TRBD1 covers 8 bases. V gave up 4 bases and J gave up 3 bases; unmatched junction bases: 8. This CDR3 is 15 amino acids long. CDR1 is SGHVS, CDR2 FNYEAQ, per germline.